This TCR beta chain was found in a study of T-cell reconstitution after alpha-beta-depleted transplantation in children. Study-level results: T cells produced anew were the main source of T-cell counts and diversity one year after transplant. At around two months after transplant, the alpha-beta T cells were reportedly derived from several hundred expanded clones that came from non-depleted graft cells.

The CDR3 runs 12 residues. Germline values: CDR1 SGHTA, CDR2 FQGNSA. Trimming pared 5 bases from V and 2 bases from J, leaving 7 bases between. The library targeted TCRbeta and was prepared with unique molecular identifiers. MiXCR, run by TCRdb on the PCR reads, gives a single entry per CDR3 protein. The top ten clones hold more than 9% of a sample with more than 100,000 distinct CDR3 sequences, about 21% of them seen once. This clonotype was counted ten times or more. What it binds is not known. The origin of this receptor is a male patient between 2 and 15 years old who had a stem cell transplant for chronic granulomatous disease, so the T cells may come from the graft donor. The rearrangement links TRBV7-2 to TRBJ2-7, with a weak D call TRBD1 (5 bases). Sequencing was performed on PBMCs, mostly from graft donor cells, taken 180 days after TCRalphabeta/CD19-depleted stem cell transplant. The CDR3 protein is CASSRQPYEQYF. The DNA of the CDR3 is TGTGCCAGCAGCCGACAGCCCTACGAGCAGTACTTC.